The present T cell receptor (beta chain) was sequenced within a study of response to subunit inactivated influenza vaccine. In TCRdb, the RT-PCR reads were re-called with MiXCR into one record per CDR3 protein. This sample has 500,000 to 750,000 distinct CDR3 sequences, with about 15% found just once. Germline CDR1 GTSNPN, CDR2 SVGIG (reference sequence). CDR3 length: 15 residues. V lost 2 bases and J lost 4, with 18 bases in between. V is TRBV30 and J is TRBJ2-7; D ambiguous. Specimen: PBMCs from blood, collected approximately 12 days after vaccination. The sequence derives from a middle-aged man who received an inactivated influenza vaccine. The CDR3 loop is CAWSKGSLRLYEQYF. The DNA for the CDR3 is TGTGCCTGGAGTAAGGGCTCTTTACGTTTATACGAGCAGTACTTC.